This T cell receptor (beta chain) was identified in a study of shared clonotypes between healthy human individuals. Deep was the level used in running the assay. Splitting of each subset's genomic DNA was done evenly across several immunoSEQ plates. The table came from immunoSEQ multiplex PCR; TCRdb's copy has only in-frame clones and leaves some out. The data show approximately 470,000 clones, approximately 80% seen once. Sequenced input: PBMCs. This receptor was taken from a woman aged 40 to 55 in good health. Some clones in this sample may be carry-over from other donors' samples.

The CDR3 DNA follows: TGTGCCAGCAGTTATTTACCCCGAAGCAATCAGCCCCAGCATTTT. It translates to CASSYLPRSNQPQHF. V gene TRBV28 combines with J gene TRBJ1-5; the D is unclear. This CDR3 region has 15 residues. V was trimmed by 4 bases and J by 1 base, leaving 11 bases between them. Per germline, CDR1 MDHEN and CDR2 SYDVKM.